The source of this T cell receptor beta chain is a study of patients and donors after allogeneic stem cell transplantation. In TCRdb, the RT-PCR reads were re-called with MiXCR into one record per CDR3 protein. The table has roughly 880,000 distinct CDR3 sequences, around 17% seen once. The CDR3 has 17 residues. V was pared by 0 bases and J by 0 bases, with 12 bases between. Germline V CDR1 and CDR2: MDHEN, SYDVKM. The chain uses TRBV28 and TRBJ2-4, with D tentatively TRBD2 (6 bases). Sequenced input: blood, either unsorted or a sorted T cell fraction (not recorded which). This clonotype was obtained from a human donor who was either an allogeneic HSCT recipient or a stem cell or donor lymphocyte infusion donor (not recorded which). It is not recorded whose cells these are; they may come from a transplant donor. Written as DNA, the CDR3 is TGTGCCAGCAGTTTATGGGGGGACTCCCAAGCCAAAAACATTCAGTACTTC. Translated: CASSLWGDSQAKNIQYF.